This TCR beta chain derives from a study of beta chain features in type 1 diabetes. Findings and caveats of the study: In all four CD4+ subsets, TCRB CDR3 length was significantly, moderately reduced in type 1 diabetes.

Germline-derived CDR1 and CDR2 are SNHLY and FYNNEI. After removal of 7 bases from V and 1 base from J, the junction contained 13 bases not matched to a gene. This CDR3 has 17 amino acids. Every bit of the isolated RNA underwent reverse transcription, so sequencing read expressed TCRB transcripts. The table came from immunoSEQ multiplex PCR; TCRdb's copy has only in-frame clones and leaves some out. The sample lists under 950,000 clones, 15% to 20% seen once, with 0.02% to 0.025% in the top ten. Remarks on this clone: The antigen is not known.

The sample was naive CD4+ T cells from blood. The source is a woman under 30 in good health. The chain has TRBV2 and TRBJ1-5, with 7 bases matching TRBD1. The CDR3 region is CASISPQGRRSNQPQHF. The CDR3 bases are TGTGCCAGCATTTCGCCACAGGGGCGGAGAAGCAATCAGCCCCAGCATTTT.